A single TCR beta chain is shown here with its context. The target of this receptor is not known. No much larger clone is present one base from it, and per-base qualities are unavailable. This record belongs to a study of shared clonotypes between healthy human individuals (TCRdb year 2020). Background on the whole study: A few men and a couple of women, aged 18 to 49 years, made up the cohort. For each donor, CD4 naive and CD4 memory were each run on three plates, CD8 naive on two plates, and CD8 memory on one plate. Blood TCR repertoires of five healthy adults were deeply sequenced to estimate repertoire size and the extent of clonotype sharing between individuals. To increase sequencing depth and limit assay-specific biases, TCR repertoire library preparation and sequencing were carried out by different laboratories using diverse techniques. Per donor, leukapheresis produced somewhere between about 0.9 and 10 billion PBMCs. Results the study describes overall, beyond this receptor: Higher generation probabilities were observed for clonotypes shared by all four sorted-subset donors than for non-shared clonotypes. Sampling was restricted to blood, and TCR repertoires in tissues likely differ from the TCR repertoires found in blood. Because the study included only a small number of donors, the genetic and exposure-history diversity represented was limited. Naive subsets generally had larger estimated clonotype richness than memory subsets. When a handful of donors were compared, the shared fraction of clonotypes was approximately 5% for naive CD4, approximately 3.5% for naive CD8, about 2.4% for memory CD4, and around 0.37% for memory CD8. Based on pairwise subsampling, the degree of clonotype sharing among donors was expected to be affected by sequencing depth. Incomplete sequencing was indicated by rarefaction of sorted-subset datasets, despite the large sequencing depth.

CD8 naive samples were obtained by positive selection for CCR7 among CD45RO-negative cells, yielding a CD45RA+CCR7+ population from which TemRA cells were excluded. Donors were healthy HIV-negative adults with no recently reported acute infections or vaccinations. Only Caucasian adults living in Nashville, Tennessee, USA were represented among the donors. Blood was collected by leukapheresis, and PBMCs were isolated by Ficoll-Histopaque density gradient centrifugation and then cryopreserved in liquid nitrogen vapor phase. Analytical flow cytometry was used to check the purity and quantity of each magnetically sorted T cell population. From each sorted fraction, genomic DNA was isolated and quantified by UV absorbance on a Nanodrop 2000c. Using the deep immunoSEQ assay, multiplex PCR amplified TCR CDR3 regions from genomic DNA. For each cell subset, the extracted genomic DNA was distributed evenly across all wells of several immunoSEQ 96-well plates, and each plate served as one replicate. For sorted subsets, about 210 ng of genomic DNA, equivalent to 25,000 to 35,000 T cell genomes, went into each replicate PCR. Purified libraries were measured with a Qubit 3.0 fluorometer, size-checked on a Bioanalyzer 2100, and measured again with the KAPA Library Quantification kit. A separate single-read 150-cycle Illumina NextSeq 550 flow cell was used to sequence each immunoSEQ 96-well plate. In the paper's pipeline: The immunoSEQ output contained only junctional sequences without quality scores, so filtering could not match that applied to full-length reads. To assign V/J genes and CDR3, sequences were annotated using PyIR, a Python wrapper for IgBLAST v1.9, with IMGT germline references. Reads were filtered out if the reads had weak V/J assignments (E-value above 1e-6), no CDR3, stop codons, out-of-frame junctions, or ambiguous translated residues. A V3J clonotype was defined by an identical inferred V gene, J gene, and CDR3 amino acid sequence. Percentage overlap between repertoires was calculated by dividing the number of shared unique clonotypes by the size of the smaller repertoire. Richness of each repertoire was evaluated using RTK rarefaction, the Chao1 estimator, and Recon v2.1 estimates of unobserved clonotypes. Generation probabilities for all TCRbeta clonotypes obtained by the gDNA method from several donors were computed using OLGA. In its TCRdb copy, this immuneACCESS table keeps in-frame sequences only and misses some clones. Where compared with another copy, unresolved V genes explain less than half of these, and the others have no known cause. V, J and clone size are taken as reported in that table, and D and trimming were inferred from the DNA itself. Recorded for this sample are 2 million or so clones; less than 95% of them occurred a single time. Roughly 1.1% of the sample goes to the ten largest clones.

The cysteine opens and the phenylalanine closes a CDR3 of 15 amino acids. This entry keeps only the CDR3 DNA: 45 bases, framed from base 1. Unmatched junction bases come to 2, with V trimmed by 2 bases and J by 0 bases. The germline V gene yields SGHRS for CDR1 and YFSETQ for CDR2. The chain is made from TRBV5-1 and TRBJ2-7, with 10 middle bases fitting TRBD1. The receptor was derived from a man younger than 35 in good health. Material for sequencing was naive CD8+ T cells sorted from blood. Reading the label with the study, this specimen's cell subset or site is: CD45RA+CCR7+. The CDR3 reads CASSFRDRGSYEQYF. The nucleotides read TGCGCCAGCAGCTTCCGGGACAGGGGCTCCTACGAGCAGTACTTC.